This record looks at one T cell receptor (beta chain) sequence and its context. What it binds is unknown. The CDR3 consists of 18 residues. The V segment lost 6 bases and the J segment 0 bases; nucleotides outside the gene matches: 14. Germline CDR1 reads MDHEN; CDR2 reads SYDVKM. The data originate from a study of OX40 agonist ivuxolimab in advanced cancers. For the study at large: Intravenous ivuxolimab was administered to patients every 2 weeks at 0.01 to 10 mg/kg. Patients achieving partial responses numbered three: one hepatocellular carcinoma case and two cutaneous melanoma cases.

The table came from immunoSEQ multiplex PCR; TCRdb's copy has only in-frame clones and leaves some out. Seen here are over 65,000 clones, over 75% observed once, and the top ten hold 5.5% to 6%. Points from the study as a whole: Researchers report that CD8+ T cells had, on average, more expanded clones than CD4+.

The rearrangement uses TRBV28 and TRBJ2-4, with 7 bases fitting TRBD2. The TCR sequence derives from an adult with an advanced solid tumor such as melanoma, head and neck, liver or kidney cancer. The starting material was CD4+ or CD8+ T cells sorted from blood, obtained in a trial of the OX40 agonist ivuxolimab. The CDR3 loop is CASSQVTGRALAKNIQYF. Written as DNA, the CDR3 is TGTGCCAGCAGCCAAGTTACGGGGAGGGCCTTAGCCAAAAACATTCAGTACTTC. Full variable domain (outside the CDR3, taken from reference TRBV28 and TRBJ2-4): DVKVTQSSRYLVKRTGEKVFLECVQDMDHENMFWYRQDPGLGLRLIYFSYDVKMKEKGDIPEGYSVSREKKERFSLILESASTNQTSMYLCASSQVTGRALAKNIQYFGAGTRLSVL.